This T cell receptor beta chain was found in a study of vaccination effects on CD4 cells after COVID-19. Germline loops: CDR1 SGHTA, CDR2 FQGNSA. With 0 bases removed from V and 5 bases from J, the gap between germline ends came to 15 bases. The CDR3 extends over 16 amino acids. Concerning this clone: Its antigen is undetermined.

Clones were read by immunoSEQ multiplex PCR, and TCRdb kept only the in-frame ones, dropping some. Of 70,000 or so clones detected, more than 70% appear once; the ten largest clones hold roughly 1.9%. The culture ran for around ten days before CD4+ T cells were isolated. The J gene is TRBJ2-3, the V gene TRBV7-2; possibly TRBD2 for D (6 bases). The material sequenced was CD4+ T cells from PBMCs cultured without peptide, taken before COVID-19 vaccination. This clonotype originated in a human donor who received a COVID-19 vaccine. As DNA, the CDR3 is TGTGCCAGCAGCTTAGCGCCCCGAGCGGGCGGAGATACGCAGTATTTT. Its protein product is CASSLAPRAGGDTQYF.